This T cell receptor beta chain was sequenced in a study of blood T cells in healthy people across ages. Regarding the study as a whole: Researchers report that TCR beta diversity correlated strongly with naive T cell percentage. PBMC samples, being unsorted, prevented any conclusive comparison of naive and antigen-experienced cells.

In the case of this clonotype: The antigen remains undetermined.

It was with a sample-barcoded 5' primer and a J-beta primer mix that a second PCR of about 7 to 12 cycles was run. Each TCR beta cDNA got a 12-nucleotide random molecular identifier. TCRdb re-analysed the 5' RACE reads in MiXCR, keeping a single row per CDR3 protein. The sample records some 1,500,000 distinct CDR3 sequences, roughly 43% being singletons. The CDR3 length is 16 residues. V lost 3 bases and J lost 0, with 14 bases in between. This chain links TRBV12-3 or TRBV12-4 with TRBJ1-2; D is uncertain. This receptor was taken from a young woman in good health. The sequenced sample consisted of blood. In DNA form, the CDR3 reads TGTGCCAGCAGTTTGACCCCGGACGGGACTAACTATGGCTACACCTTC. Residues: CASSLTPDGTNYGYTF.